The rows below give T cell receptor beta chains drawn from one sample of a study of preoperative IRX-2 immunotherapy in early breast cancer. Sequencing was performed with immunoSEQ multiplex PCR; in TCRdb, only in-frame clones are kept and a portion is missing. The table has about 2,000 clones, around 80% seen once. The sample was tumor tissue, taken before IRX-2 immunotherapy. These receptors all come from a human donor with breast cancer. Both conserved end residues are part of each CDR3. Each record gives: CDR3 protein, CDR3 DNA, J gene, V gene, clone size, D gene. The D gene is left open where the match is weak. Clone size is stated in some rows and not others, as once, few, many or a class when expanded.

CDR3: CASSYRGFGYEQYF
DNA: TGTGCCAGCAGTTACAGGGGTTTCGGGTACGAGCAGTACTTC
J: TRBJ2-7
V: TRBV6-8
size: -
D: -

CDR3: CASRDPSPGELFF
DNA: TGTGCCAGCCGGGACCCTTCCCCCGGGGAGCTGTTTTTT
J: TRBJ2-2
V: TRBV10-3
size: -
D: -

CDR3: CAISGFRGLGNTIYF
DNA: TGTGCCATCAGTGGATTCAGGGGGCTCGGAAACACCATATATTTT
J: TRBJ1-3
V: TRBV6-8
size: -
D: TRBD1

CDR3: CASTFRDHYGYTF
DNA: TGTGCCAGTACGTTCCGGGACCACTATGGCTACACCTTC
J: TRBJ1-2
V: TRBV19
size: -
D: -

CDR3: CASSFQGASGNTIYF
DNA: TGTGCCAGCAGCTTTCAGGGCGCCTCTGGAAACACCATATATTTT
J: TRBJ1-3
V: TRBV12-1
size: -
D: -

CDR3: CASSYTGGPDSPLHF
DNA: TGTGCCAGCAGCTACACCGGGGGACCGGATTCACCCCTCCACTTT
J: TRBJ1-6
V: TRBV6-8
size: -
D: -

CDR3: CASSSSNAGELFF
DNA: TGTGCCAGCAGTTCGTCAAATGCTGGGGAGCTGTTTTTT
J: TRBJ2-2
V: TRBV6-8
size: few
D: -

CDR3: CASSRGTSGDYEQYF
DNA: TGTGCCAGCAGTCGAGGGACTAGCGGGGACTACGAGCAGTACTTC
J: TRBJ2-7
V: TRBV28
size: few
D: TRBD2

CDR3: CASSLGVYNYGYTF
DNA: TGTGCCAGCAGCTTAGGAGTGTACAACTATGGCTACACCTTC
J: TRBJ1-2
V: TRBV11-3
size: once
D: -

CDR3: CASSSTGQAYGYTF
DNA: TGTGCCAGCAGTTCAACGGGACAGGCCTATGGCTACACCTTC
J: TRBJ1-2
V: TRBV6-8
size: -
D: TRBD1

CDR3: CASSLGPGTKTQYF
DNA: TGTGCCAGCAGCTTGGGCCCTGGGACGAAGACCCAGTACTTC
J: TRBJ2-5
V: TRBV11-3
size: once
D: -

CDR3: CSVEQQAFYGYTF
DNA: TGCAGCGTTGAGCAGCAGGCGTTCTATGGCTACACCTTC
J: TRBJ1-2
V: TRBV29-1
size: -
D: -

CDR3: CASSLGAATSGNTIYF
DNA: TGTGCCAGCAGCTTAGGGGCAGCTACATCTGGAAACACCATATATTTT
J: TRBJ1-3
V: TRBV11-3
size: once
D: -

CDR3: CASRSRQGVGYNEQFF
DNA: TGTGCCAGCAGGTCACGACAGGGGGTGGGTTACAATGAGCAGTTCTTC
J: TRBJ2-1
V: TRBV11-3
size: once
D: TRBD1

CDR3: CASSPRDSALRGIQYF
DNA: TGTGCCAGCAGCCCTCGGGATAGCGCCCTGAGAGGCATTCAGTACTTC
J: TRBJ2-4
V: TRBV11-3
size: -
D: -

CDR3: CASSSTTNEKLFF
DNA: TGTGCCAGCAGTTCGACAACTAATGAAAAACTGTTTTTT
J: TRBJ1-4
V: TRBV6-8
size: few
D: -

CDR3: CASGSLQGSYNEQFF
DNA: TGTGCTAGTGGTTCACTACAGGGCAGTTACAATGAGCAGTTCTTC
J: TRBJ2-1
V: TRBV12-5
size: once
D: -

CDR3: CASSYWTSGSRGQETQYF
DNA: TGTGCCAGCAGCTATTGGACTAGCGGGAGTCGGGGGCAAGAGACCCAGTACTTC
J: TRBJ2-5
V: TRBV11-3
size: once
D: TRBD2

CDR3: CASSLSGRSGNTIYF
DNA: TGTGCCAGCAGCTTGTCAGGCCGCTCTGGAAACACCATATATTTT
J: TRBJ1-3
V: TRBV11-3
size: -
D: -

CDR3: CASSPEPLPGETQYF
DNA: TGTGCCAGCAGTCCCGAGCCCTTACCCGGGGAGACCCAGTACTTC
J: TRBJ2-5
V: TRBV6-8
size: -
D: -

CDR3: CASSPWGTSSYEQYF
DNA: TGTGCCAGCAGCCCGTGGGGGACGAGCTCCTACGAGCAGTACTTC
J: TRBJ2-7
V: TRBV27
size: -
D: -

CDR3: CSVRPGQGNTIYF
DNA: TGCAGCGTTCGACCGGGACAGGGAAACACCATATATTTT
J: TRBJ1-3
V: TRBV29-1
size: once
D: TRBD1

CDR3: CASSDLKRGGAGELFF
DNA: TGCGCCAGCAGCGACCTCAAGCGGGGGGGCGCCGGGGAGCTGTTTTTT
J: TRBJ2-2
V: TRBV4-1
size: -
D: TRBD2

CDR3: CASSLGDIPPWQYF
DNA: TGTGCCAGCAGCTTAGGAGATATCCCCCCTTGGCAGTACTTC
J: TRBJ2-7
V: TRBV7-5
size: -
D: -

CDR3: CASSPRAGTYNSPLHF
DNA: TGTGCCAGCAGCCCTCGCGCGGGTACCTATAATTCACCCCTCCACTTT
J: TRBJ1-6
V: TRBV11-3
size: -
D: -

CDR3: CASSVAGHQQETQYF
DNA: TGTGCCAGCAGCGTAGCGGGACACCAACAAGAGACCCAGTACTTC
J: TRBJ2-5
V: TRBV9
size: -
D: -

CDR3: CASSRAGTVGGLVDTEAFF
DNA: TGTGCCAGTAGTCGTGCCGGGACAGTCGGGGGCTTGGTCGACACTGAAGCTTTCTTT
J: TRBJ1-1
V: TRBV19
size: -
D: TRBD1

CDR3: CASIMVHGGRGETQYF
DNA: TGTGCCAGTATTATGGTTCACGGCGGGAGAGGAGAGACCCAGTACTTC
J: TRBJ2-5
V: TRBV19
size: -
D: TRBD2

CDR3: CASSSEGLGGYTF
DNA: TGTGCCAGCAGTTCTGAGGGCCTGGGTGGCTACACCTTC
J: TRBJ1-2
V: TRBV6-8
size: once
D: -

CDR3: CASSLFLTGGILNTEAFF
DNA: TGCGCCAGCAGCTTGTTCTTGACAGGGGGCATATTGAACACTGAAGCTTTCTTT
J: TRBJ1-1
V: TRBV5-1
size: -
D: TRBD1

CDR3: CASSVVGGEGTIYF
DNA: TGTGCCAGCAGCGTAGTAGGGGGCGAAGGCACCATATATTTT
J: TRBJ1-3
V: TRBV7-4
size: -
D: TRBD1

CDR3: CAYHPSLLNEKLFF
DNA: TGTGCCTACCACCCCTCGTTACTTAATGAAAAACTGTTTTTT
J: TRBJ1-4
V: TRBV30
size: -
D: -

CDR3: CASSWWTSGTDEQFF
DNA: TGTGCCAGCAGCTGGTGGACTAGCGGGACAGATGAGCAGTTCTTC
J: TRBJ2-1
V: TRBV11-3
size: -
D: TRBD2

CDR3: CASSLRTGDNYGYTF
DNA: TGCGCCAGCAGCCTTCGGACAGGGGACAACTATGGCTACACCTTC
J: TRBJ1-2
V: TRBV4-1
size: -
D: TRBD1

CDR3: CASSRWSDGSTDTQYF
DNA: TGCGCCAGCAGCCGGTGGTCGGACGGCTCCACAGATACGCAGTATTTT
J: TRBJ2-3
V: TRBV1
size: -
D: -

CDR3: CASEGATDTQYF
DNA: TGTGCCAGCGAGGGGGCTACAGATACGCAGTATTTT
J: TRBJ2-3
V: TRBV18
size: -
D: TRBD1

CDR3: CASSALAGKVNEQFF
DNA: TGTGCCAGCAGCGCTCTAGCGGGGAAAGTGAATGAGCAGTTCTTC
J: TRBJ2-1
V: TRBV11-3
size: -
D: TRBD2

CDR3: CASSRDRDFYGYTF
DNA: TGTGCCAGCAGCCGGGACAGAGATTTTTATGGCTACACCTTC
J: TRBJ1-2
V: TRBV9
size: -
D: TRBD1

CDR3: CASSLFSGSYNEQFF
DNA: TGTGCCAGCAGCTTATTCTCTGGCTCCTACAATGAGCAGTTCTTC
J: TRBJ2-1
V: TRBV11-1
size: -
D: -

CDR3: CASSSLVFRGTEAFF
DNA: TGTGCCAGCAGTTCCTTAGTTTTCCGGGGGACTGAAGCTTTCTTT
J: TRBJ1-1
V: TRBV6-8
size: -
D: -

CDR3: CASSLNTGNSEAFF
DNA: TGTGCCAGCAGCTTGAATACAGGGAACTCTGAAGCTTTCTTT
J: TRBJ1-1
V: TRBV11-3
size: few
D: -

CDR3: CASREGNTEAFF
DNA: TGCGCCAGCAGGGAGGGAAACACTGAAGCTTTCTTT
J: TRBJ1-1
V: TRBV10-2
size: few
D: -

CDR3: CASSSAFYTDTQYF
DNA: TGCGCCAGCAGCTCGGCCTTTTACACAGATACGCAGTATTTT
J: TRBJ2-3
V: TRBV10-2
size: -
D: -

CDR3: CASSRPWATQETQYF
DNA: TGTGCCAGCAGTAGGCCTTGGGCGACACAAGAGACCCAGTACTTC
J: TRBJ2-5
V: TRBV6-8
size: -
D: -

CDR3: CASSPYRTGTTEAFF
DNA: TGTGCCAGCAGCCCATATCGGACAGGGACCACTGAAGCTTTCTTT
J: TRBJ1-1
V: TRBV6-8
size: -
D: TRBD1

CDR3: CASRKGGRTEAFF
DNA: TGTGCCAGCAGGAAGGGAGGCCGCACTGAAGCTTTCTTT
J: TRBJ1-1
V: TRBV28
size: -
D: -

CDR3: CASSEGSLSYEQYF
DNA: TGTGCCAGCAGTGAAGGGTCTCTTTCCTACGAGCAGTACTTC
J: TRBJ2-7
V: TRBV2
size: -
D: -

CDR3: CASSPLVSGANTGELFF
DNA: TGTGCCAGCTCCCCTTTGGTGAGCGGGGCGAACACCGGGGAGCTGTTTTTT
J: TRBJ2-2
V: TRBV18
size: -
D: TRBD2

CDR3: CASKGAPAEAFF
DNA: TGTGCCAGCAAGGGGGCGCCGGCTGAAGCTTTCTTT
J: TRBJ1-1
V: TRBV6-8
size: few
D: TRBD1

CDR3: CASSENMQTVAKFYEQYF
DNA: TGTGCCAGCAGCGAAAATATGCAGACAGTAGCTAAATTCTACGAGCAGTACTTC
J: TRBJ2-7
V: TRBV11-3
size: -
D: -

CDR3: CASRLAGEPNTGELFF
DNA: TGTGCCAGCAGACTAGCGGGAGAACCGAACACCGGGGAGCTGTTTTTT
J: TRBJ2-2
V: TRBV6-8
size: few
D: TRBD2